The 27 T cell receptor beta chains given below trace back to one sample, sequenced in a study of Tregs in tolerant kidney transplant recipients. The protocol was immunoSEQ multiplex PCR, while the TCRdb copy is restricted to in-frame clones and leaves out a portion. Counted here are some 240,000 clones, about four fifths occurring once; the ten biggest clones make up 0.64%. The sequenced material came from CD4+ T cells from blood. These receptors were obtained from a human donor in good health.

Written as DNA, the CDR3 is TGTGCCAGCAGCTTAAATGGAAACACTGAAGCTTTCTTT. This encodes CASSLNGNTEAFF. V is TRBV7-6 and J is TRBJ1-1; D remains ambiguous. Germline CDR1 SGHVS, CDR2 FNYEAQ. Trimming stripped 2 bases from V and 2 bases from J, with 6 bases between. CDR3 length: 13 residues.

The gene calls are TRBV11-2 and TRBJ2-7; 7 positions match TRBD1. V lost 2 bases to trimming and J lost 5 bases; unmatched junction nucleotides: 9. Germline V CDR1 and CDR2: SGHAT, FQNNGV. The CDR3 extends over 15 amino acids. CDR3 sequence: CASSLNAGGVDEQYF. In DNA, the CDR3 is TGTGCCAGCAGCTTAAATGCAGGGGGTGTCGACGAGCAGTACTTC.

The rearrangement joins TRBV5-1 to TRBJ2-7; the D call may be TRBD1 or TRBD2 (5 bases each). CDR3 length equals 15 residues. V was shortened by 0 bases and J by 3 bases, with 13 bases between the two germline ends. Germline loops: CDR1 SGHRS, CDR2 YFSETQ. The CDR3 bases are TGCGCCAGCAGCTTGGGCCAGGGAGAACTCTACGAGCAGTACTTC. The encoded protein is CASSLGQGELYEQYF.

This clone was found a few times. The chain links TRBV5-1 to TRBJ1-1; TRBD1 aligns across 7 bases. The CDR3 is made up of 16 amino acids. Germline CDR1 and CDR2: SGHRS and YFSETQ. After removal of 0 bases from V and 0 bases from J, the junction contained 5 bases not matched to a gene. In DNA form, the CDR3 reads TGCGCCAGCAGCTTGGTGACAGGGCCGATGAACACTGAAGCTTTCTTT. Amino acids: CASSLVTGPMNTEAFF.

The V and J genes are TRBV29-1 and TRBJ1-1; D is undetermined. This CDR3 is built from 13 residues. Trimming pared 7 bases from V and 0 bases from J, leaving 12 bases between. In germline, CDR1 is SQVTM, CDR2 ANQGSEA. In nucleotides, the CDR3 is TGCAGCGGCAACTCTAATGTGAACACTGAAGCTTTCTTT. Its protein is CSGNSNVNTEAFF.

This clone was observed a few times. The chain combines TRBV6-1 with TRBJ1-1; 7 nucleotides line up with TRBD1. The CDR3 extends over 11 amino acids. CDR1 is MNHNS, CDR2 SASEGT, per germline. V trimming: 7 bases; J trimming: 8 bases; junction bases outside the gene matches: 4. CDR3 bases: TGTGCCAGCATCTCGACAGGGGAAGCTTTCTTT. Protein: CASISTGEAFF.

The CDR3 DNA reads TGCGCCAGCAGCTTGTACGGCTACGAGCAGTACTTC. Residues: CASSLYGYEQYF. J is TRBJ2-7 and V is TRBV5-1; D gene uncertain. The CDR3 spans 12 residues. Per germline, CDR1 SGHRS and CDR2 YFSETQ. V lost 1 base and J lost 3, with 5 bases in between.

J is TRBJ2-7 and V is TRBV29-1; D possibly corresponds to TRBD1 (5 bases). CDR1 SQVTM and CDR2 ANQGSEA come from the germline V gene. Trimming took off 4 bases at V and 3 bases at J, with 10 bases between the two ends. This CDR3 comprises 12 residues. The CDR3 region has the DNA TGCAGCGTTGTTCGCGACAGCTACGAGCAGTACTTC. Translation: CSVVRDSYEQYF.

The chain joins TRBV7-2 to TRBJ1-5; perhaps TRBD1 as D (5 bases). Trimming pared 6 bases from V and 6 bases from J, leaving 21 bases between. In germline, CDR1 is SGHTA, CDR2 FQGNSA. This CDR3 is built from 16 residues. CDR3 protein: CASSYNGHLGGQPQHF. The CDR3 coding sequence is TGTGCCAGCAGTTATAACGGACACCTCGGGGGTCAGCCCCAGCATTTT.

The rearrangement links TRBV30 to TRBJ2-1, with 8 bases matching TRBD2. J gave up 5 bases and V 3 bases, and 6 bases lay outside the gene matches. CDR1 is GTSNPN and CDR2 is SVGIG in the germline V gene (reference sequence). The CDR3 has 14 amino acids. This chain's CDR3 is CAWRGTSGNNEQFF. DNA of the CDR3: TGTGCCTGGAGAGGAACTAGCGGAAACAATGAGCAGTTCTTC.

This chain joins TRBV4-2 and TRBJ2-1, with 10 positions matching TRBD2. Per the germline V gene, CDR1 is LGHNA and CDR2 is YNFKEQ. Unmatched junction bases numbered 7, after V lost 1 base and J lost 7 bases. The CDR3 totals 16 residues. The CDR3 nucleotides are TGTGCCAGCAGCCAAGGAAGCGGGAGGGCCTGGAATGAGCAGTTCTTC. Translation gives CASSQGSGRAWNEQFF.

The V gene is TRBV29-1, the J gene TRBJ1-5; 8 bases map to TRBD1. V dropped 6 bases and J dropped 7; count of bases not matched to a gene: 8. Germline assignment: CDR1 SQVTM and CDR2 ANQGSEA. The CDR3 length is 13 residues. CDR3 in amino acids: CSVRQGLEQPQHF. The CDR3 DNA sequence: TGCAGCGTCAGACAGGGGTTGGAACAGCCCCAGCATTTT.

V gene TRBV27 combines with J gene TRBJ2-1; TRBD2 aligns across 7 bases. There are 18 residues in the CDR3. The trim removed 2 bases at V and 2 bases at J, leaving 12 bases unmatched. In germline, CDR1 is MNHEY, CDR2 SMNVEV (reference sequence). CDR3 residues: CASSLSGREPRTYNEQFF. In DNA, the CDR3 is TGTGCCAGCAGTTTAAGTGGGAGGGAACCGAGAACCTACAATGAGCAGTTCTTC.

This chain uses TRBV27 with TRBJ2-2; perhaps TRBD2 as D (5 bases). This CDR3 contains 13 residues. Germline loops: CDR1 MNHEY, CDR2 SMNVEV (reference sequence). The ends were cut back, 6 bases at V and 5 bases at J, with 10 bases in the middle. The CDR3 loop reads CASSPRGTGELFF. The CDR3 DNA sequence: TGTGCCAGCAGCCCCCGGGGTACCGGGGAGCTGTTTTTT.

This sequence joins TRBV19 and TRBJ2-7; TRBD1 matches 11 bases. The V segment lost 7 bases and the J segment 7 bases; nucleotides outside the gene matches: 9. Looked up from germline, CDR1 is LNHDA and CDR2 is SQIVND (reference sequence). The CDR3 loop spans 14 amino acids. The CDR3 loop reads CASTSGQGAQEQYF. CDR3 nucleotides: TGTGCCAGTACCTCCGGACAGGGGGCTCAAGAGCAGTACTTC.

This CDR3 is CASSGETGWTEAFF. CDR3 nucleotides: TGTGCCAGTAGTGGGGAGACAGGATGGACTGAAGCTTTCTTT. The chain uses TRBV19 and TRBJ1-1, with a tentative D call TRBD1 (6 bases). Between the trimmed V and J ends, which lost 5 bases and 5 bases, there was a span of 15 bases. This CDR3 has 14 residues. Per the germline V gene, CDR1 is LNHDA and CDR2 is SQIVND (reference sequence).

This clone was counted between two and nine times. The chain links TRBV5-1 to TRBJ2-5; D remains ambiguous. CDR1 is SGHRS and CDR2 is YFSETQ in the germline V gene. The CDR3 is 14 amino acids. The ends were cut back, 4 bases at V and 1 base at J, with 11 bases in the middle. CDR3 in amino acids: CASSLTWGQETQYF. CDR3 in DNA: TGCGCCAGCAGCCTCACGTGGGGCCAAGAGACCCAGTACTTC.

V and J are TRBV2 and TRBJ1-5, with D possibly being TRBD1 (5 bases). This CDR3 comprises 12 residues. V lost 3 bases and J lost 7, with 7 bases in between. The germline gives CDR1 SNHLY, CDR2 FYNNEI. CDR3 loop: CASSDRQQPQHF. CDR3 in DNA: TGTGCCAGCAGTGATAGACAGCAGCCCCAGCATTTT. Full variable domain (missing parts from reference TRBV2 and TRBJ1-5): EPEVTQTPSHQVTQMGQEVILRCVPISNHLYFYWYRQILGQKVEFLVSFYNNEISEKSEIFDDQFSVERPDGSNFTLKIRSTKLEDSAMYFCASSDRQQPQHFGDGTRLSIL.

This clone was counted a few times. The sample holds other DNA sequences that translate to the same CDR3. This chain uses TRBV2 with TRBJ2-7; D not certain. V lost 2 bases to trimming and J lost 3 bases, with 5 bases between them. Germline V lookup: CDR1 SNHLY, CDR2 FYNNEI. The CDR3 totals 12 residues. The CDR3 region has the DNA TGTGCCAGCAGTGAATCGGGCTACGAGCAGTACTTC. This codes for CASSESGYEQYF.

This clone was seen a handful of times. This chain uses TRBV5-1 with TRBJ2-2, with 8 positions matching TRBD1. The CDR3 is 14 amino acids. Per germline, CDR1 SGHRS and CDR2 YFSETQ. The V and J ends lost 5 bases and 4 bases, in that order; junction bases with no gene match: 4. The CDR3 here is CASSKDRATGELFF. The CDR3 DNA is TGCGCCAGCAGTAAGGACAGGGCCACCGGGGAGCTGTTTTTT.

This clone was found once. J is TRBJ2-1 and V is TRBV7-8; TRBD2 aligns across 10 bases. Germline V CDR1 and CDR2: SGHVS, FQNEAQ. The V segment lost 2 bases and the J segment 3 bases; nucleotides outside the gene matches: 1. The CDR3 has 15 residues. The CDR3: CASSLTSGNYNEQFF. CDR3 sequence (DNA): TGTGCCAGCAGCTTAACTAGCGGGAACTACAATGAGCAGTTCTTC.

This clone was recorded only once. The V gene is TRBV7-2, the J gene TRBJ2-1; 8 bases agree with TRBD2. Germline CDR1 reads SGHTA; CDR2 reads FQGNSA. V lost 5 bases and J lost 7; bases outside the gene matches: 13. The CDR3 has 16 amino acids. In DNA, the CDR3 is TGTGCCAGCAGCCCCCTTGGGTTAGCGGGACGGAATGAGCAGTTCTTC. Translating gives CASSPLGLAGRNEQFF.

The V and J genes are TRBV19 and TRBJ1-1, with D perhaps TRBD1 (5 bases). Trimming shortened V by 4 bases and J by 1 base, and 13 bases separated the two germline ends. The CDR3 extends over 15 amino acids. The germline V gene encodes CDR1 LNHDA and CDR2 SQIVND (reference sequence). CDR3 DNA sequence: TGTGCCAGTAGTAGCCCGGGACGGGAGAACACTGAAGCTTTCTTT. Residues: CASSSPGRENTEAFF.

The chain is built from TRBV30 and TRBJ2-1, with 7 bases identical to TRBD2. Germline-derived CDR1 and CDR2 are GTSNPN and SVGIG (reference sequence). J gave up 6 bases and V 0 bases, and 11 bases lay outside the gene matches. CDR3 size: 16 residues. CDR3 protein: CAWSVLGGRQINEQFF. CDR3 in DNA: TGTGCCTGGAGTGTACTTGGCGGGAGACAGATCAATGAGCAGTTCTTC.

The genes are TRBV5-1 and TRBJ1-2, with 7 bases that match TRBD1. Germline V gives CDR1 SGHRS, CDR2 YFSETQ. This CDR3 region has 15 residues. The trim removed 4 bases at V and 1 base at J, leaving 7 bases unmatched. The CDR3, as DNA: TGCGCCAGCAGCGCCCGGGACAGCCTTAACTATGGCTACACCTTC. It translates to CASSARDSLNYGYTF.

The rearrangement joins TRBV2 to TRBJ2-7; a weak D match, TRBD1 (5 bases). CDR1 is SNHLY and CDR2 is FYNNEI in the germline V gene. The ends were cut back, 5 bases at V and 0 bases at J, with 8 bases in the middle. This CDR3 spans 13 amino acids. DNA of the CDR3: TGTGCCAGCAGTCGACAGCTCTCCTACGAGCAGTACTTC. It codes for CASSRQLSYEQYF.

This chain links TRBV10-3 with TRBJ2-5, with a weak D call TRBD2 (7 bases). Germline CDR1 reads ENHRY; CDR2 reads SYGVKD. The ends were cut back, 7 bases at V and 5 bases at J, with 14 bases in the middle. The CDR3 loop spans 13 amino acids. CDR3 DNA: TGTGCCATCAAGGAGGGGGGGGCGGAGACCCAGTACTTC. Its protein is CAIKEGGAETQYF.